A single T cell receptor (beta chain) is shown here with its context. Its matching antigen is unknown. This sample was included in a study of persistence of HIV-infected CD4 T cells. Cells were stimulated with CMV-infected fibroblast lysates at 10 ug/mL. CD40L/CD69 double-negative CD45RO-high memory CD4+ T cells were collected. The J segment lost 5 bases and the V segment lost 4 bases, leaving 4 bases of the junction unmatched. CDR1 and CDR2 from the germline V gene are SGHRS and YFSETQ. This CDR3 comprises 13 residues. The immunoSEQ assay was version 4, run in survey mode. Sequencing used immunoSEQ multiplex PCR; TCRdb keeps in-frame clones, though not all of them. The repertoire holds tens of thousands of clones, with roughly three quarters as singletons.

This sequence was found in an adult woman with HIV who was CMV-seropositive. The chain has TRBV5-1 and TRBJ1-2, with TRBD1 matching over 8 bases. The sample consisted of CD4+ T cells sorted from PBMCs after 18-hour stimulation, taken from a patient who received antiretroviral therapy. The CDR3 coding sequence is TGCGCCAGCAGCCCCGGGACAGGATATGGCTACACCTTC. This translates into CASSPGTGYGYTF. Variable domain in full (rest from reference TRBV5-1 and TRBJ1-2): KAGVTQTPRYLIKTRGQQVTLSCSPISGHRSVSWYQQTPGQGLQFLFEYFSETQRNKGNFPGRFSGRQFSNSRSEMNVSTLELGDSALYLCASSPGTGYGYTFGSGTRLTVV.